This TCR beta chain derives from a study of blood T cell repertoires in COVID-19 (dated by TCRdb to the early 2020s). For context, the study as a whole: Collaborator samples came from the United States, Italy and Spain and covered acute and convalescent phases of COVID-19. The prospective study material was composed of cDNA or gDNA derived from T cells, B-cell-depleted T cells, or PBMCs. Subjects who had been exposed to COVID-19, were actively infected with it, or had recovered from it provided the deeply sampled blood TCRbeta repertoires that made up the dataset. The repertoires were released in a freely available public database meant as a resource for research on the immune response to SARS-CoV-2. The samples were drawn from two sources: the first 160 participants of the ongoing ImmuneRACE study, and 1,254 subjects contributed by 6 global collaborators. The sample metadata nearly always contained a de-identified subject ID, COVID-19 status, age in years and sex. Where HLA class I and class II types were available, the types were taken from metadata supplied by the sample provider, not from assay-based typing.

Results the study describes overall, beyond this receptor: The amount of clinical and demographic metadata varied by source and participant and was provided uncurated.

The cysteine opens and the phenylalanine closes a CDR3 of 13 amino acids. Of the read, only the CDR3 DNA is kept; its 39 bases are in frame from base 1. Ends trimmed: V by 3 bases, J by 11 bases; bases unmatched to a gene: 5. Comment on this clone: The specificity of this receptor is unknown. The record has no base qualities; no much larger clone is one base away.

TCRbeta CDR3 regions were amplified from genomic DNA using the immunoSEQ Assay, a bias-controlled multiplex PCR. Under the source paper's analysis protocol: Within the assay, amplification of reference gene primers was used to estimate how many nucleated cells each sample contained. Sequence reads were collapsed and filtered to measure the absolute abundance of every unique TCRbeta CDR3 rearrangement. For each sample, productive Simpson clonality was calculated as the square root of Simpson's diversity index across productive rearrangements. TCRdb took over this immuneACCESS table, retaining in-frame rearrangements with V and J assigned. Such tables are incomplete; in checked studies, under half of the missing clones stem from an unresolved V gene, and the remainder is unexplained. D and trimming come from the DNA, and the V and J calls and clone size come from that table. The sample contains approximately 110,000 clones, 80% to 90% of them found a single time. The ten largest clones take up nearly 0.9% of the sample.

The collaborating institutions used their own protocols to collect whole blood in K2EDTA tubes. For TCRbeta analysis, collaborator samples were shipped as frozen whole blood, as isolated PBMCs, or as DNA extracted from either sample type. The sequence joins TRBV12-3 or TRBV12-4 to TRBJ2-1, with 9 middle bases fitting TRBD2. The receptor's source is a woman between 50 and 59 years old with active or convalescent COVID-19. Sequencing was carried out using peripheral blood. The CDR3 in this case is CASSFVPSGKQFF. DNA sequence: TGTGCCAGCAGTTTCGTGCCTAGCGGGAAGCAGTTCTTC.